This is a list of T cell receptor beta chains from one sample in a study of T cell responses to AZD1222 COVID-19 vaccine. Generated by immunoSEQ multiplex PCR, the TCRdb table keeps only in-frame clones and is missing some. The sample consists of 84,000 or so clones, more than 70% of them appearing once. The sample consisted of peripheral blood, taken on day 0 of AZD1222 vaccination. The source of these receptors is an adult in good health. Each CDR3 is given with its conserved first and last residue. Each record gives: CDR3 DNA, CDR3 protein, J gene, clone size, D gene, V gene. D genes are given only for firm matches. The listing skips clone size in some rows; elsewhere it reads once, few, many or a size class.

CDR3 DNA: TGTGCCAGCAGTGAAGCTCGTGGCGGGGAGCTGTTTTTT
CDR3 protein: CASSEARGGELFF
J gene: TRBJ2-2
clone size: NA
D gene: NA
V gene: TRBV6-1

CDR3 DNA: TGTGCCAGCAGCCCGACACAAACTAACTATGGCTACACCTTC
CDR3 protein: CASSPTQTNYGYTF
J gene: TRBJ1-2
clone size: NA
D gene: NA
V gene: TRBV3-1/TRBV3-2

CDR3 DNA: TGTGCCAGCAGTTACATCGGGCAGGGAACCGGGGAGCTGTTTTTT
CDR3 protein: CASSYIGQGTGELFF
J gene: TRBJ2-2
clone size: NA
D gene: NA
V gene: TRBV6-2/TRBV6-3

CDR3 DNA: TGTGCCAGCAGTGACTATAGCACAGATACGCAGTATTTT
CDR3 protein: CASSDYSTDTQYF
J gene: TRBJ2-3
clone size: NA
D gene: NA
V gene: TRBV12-3/TRBV12-4

CDR3 DNA: TGTGCCAGCAGCCACGCGACACTAGCGGCAAGGAACACCGGGGAGCTGTTTTTT
CDR3 protein: CASSHATLAARNTGELFF
J gene: TRBJ2-2
clone size: NA
D gene: TRBD2
V gene: TRBV9

CDR3 DNA: TGTGCCAGCAGCTCTACCTCGAACACCGGGGAGCTGTTTTTT
CDR3 protein: CASSSTSNTGELFF
J gene: TRBJ2-2
clone size: NA
D gene: NA
V gene: TRBV7-2

CDR3 DNA: TGTGCCAGCAGCCTGGATCTGGGCTACACCTTC
CDR3 protein: CASSLDLGYTF
J gene: TRBJ1-2
clone size: once
D gene: NA
V gene: TRBV5-5

CDR3 DNA: TGTGCCAGTAGCCGAAAGGGGGACAGGCTAAACTATGGCTACACCTTC
CDR3 protein: CASSRKGDRLNYGYTF
J gene: TRBJ1-2
clone size: NA
D gene: TRBD1
V gene: TRBV19

CDR3 DNA: TGCGCCAGCAGCCAAGATTGGTGGGATGGAGATACGCAGTATTTT
CDR3 protein: CASSQDWWDGDTQYF
J gene: TRBJ2-3
clone size: NA
D gene: NA
V gene: TRBV4-1

CDR3 DNA: TGTGCCAGCCTTGTAGGGGCGAATAGCAATCAGCCCCAGCATTTT
CDR3 protein: CASLVGANSNQPQHF
J gene: TRBJ1-5
clone size: NA
D gene: NA
V gene: TRBV6-5

CDR3 DNA: TGTGCCAGCAGTCAACAGGGAAGTTCACCCCTCCACTTT
CDR3 protein: CASSQQGSSPLHF
J gene: TRBJ1-6
clone size: few
D gene: NA
V gene: TRBV6-5

CDR3 DNA: TGTGCCAGCACCCGGGGGAGGTCCACCCATATATTGAACACTGAAGCTTTCTTT
CDR3 protein: CASTRGRSTHILNTEAFF
J gene: TRBJ1-1
clone size: NA
D gene: NA
V gene: TRBV3-1/TRBV3-2